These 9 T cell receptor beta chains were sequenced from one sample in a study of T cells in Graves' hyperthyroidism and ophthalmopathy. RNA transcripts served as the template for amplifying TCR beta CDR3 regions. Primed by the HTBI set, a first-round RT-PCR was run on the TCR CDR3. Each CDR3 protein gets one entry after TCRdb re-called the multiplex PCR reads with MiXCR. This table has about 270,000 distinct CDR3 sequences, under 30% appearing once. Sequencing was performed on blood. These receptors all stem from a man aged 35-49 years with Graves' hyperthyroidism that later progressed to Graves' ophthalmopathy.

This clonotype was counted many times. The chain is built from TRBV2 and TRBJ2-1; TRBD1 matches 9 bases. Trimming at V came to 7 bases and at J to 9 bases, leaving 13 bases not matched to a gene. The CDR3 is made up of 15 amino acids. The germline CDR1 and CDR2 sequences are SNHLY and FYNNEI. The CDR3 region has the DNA TGTGCCAGCAATGCCGGGACAGGGAGCCGATCTGAGCAGTTCTTC. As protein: CASNAGTGSRSEQFF.

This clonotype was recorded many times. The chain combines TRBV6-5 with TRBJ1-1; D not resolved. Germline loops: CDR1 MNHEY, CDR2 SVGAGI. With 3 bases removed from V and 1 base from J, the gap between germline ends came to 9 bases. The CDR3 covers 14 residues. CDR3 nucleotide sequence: TGTGCCAGCAGTTATAATCGACAGAACACTGAAGCTTTCTTT. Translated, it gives CASSYNRQNTEAFF.

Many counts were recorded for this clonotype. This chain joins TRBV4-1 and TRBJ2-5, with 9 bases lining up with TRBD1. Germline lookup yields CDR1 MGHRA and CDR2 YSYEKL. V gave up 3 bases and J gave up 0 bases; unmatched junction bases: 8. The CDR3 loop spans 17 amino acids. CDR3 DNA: TGCGCCAGCAGCCAGATGACAGGGGGGAAGGACCAAGAGACCCAGTACTTC. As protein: CASSQMTGGKDQETQYF.

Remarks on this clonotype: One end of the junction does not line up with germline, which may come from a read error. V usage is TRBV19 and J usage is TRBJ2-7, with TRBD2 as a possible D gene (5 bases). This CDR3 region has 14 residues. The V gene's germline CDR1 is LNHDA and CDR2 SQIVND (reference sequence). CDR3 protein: CASCPRVNSYEQYF. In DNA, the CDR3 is TGTGCCAGTTGCCCGCGGGTTAACTCCTACGAGCAATACTTC.

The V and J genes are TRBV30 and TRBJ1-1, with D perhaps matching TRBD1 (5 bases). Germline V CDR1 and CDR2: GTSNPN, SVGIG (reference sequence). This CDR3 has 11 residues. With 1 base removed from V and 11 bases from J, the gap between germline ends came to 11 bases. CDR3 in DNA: TGTGCCTGGAGTGGAGACAGAGAGGCTTTCTTT. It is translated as CAWSGDREAFF.

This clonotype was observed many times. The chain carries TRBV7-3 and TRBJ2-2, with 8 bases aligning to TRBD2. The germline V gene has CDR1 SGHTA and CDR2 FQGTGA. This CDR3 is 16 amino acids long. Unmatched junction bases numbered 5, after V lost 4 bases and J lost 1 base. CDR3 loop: CASSSLTSVNTGELFF. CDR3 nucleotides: TGTGCCAGCAGCTCCTTGACTAGCGTGAACACCGGGGAGCTGTTTTTT.

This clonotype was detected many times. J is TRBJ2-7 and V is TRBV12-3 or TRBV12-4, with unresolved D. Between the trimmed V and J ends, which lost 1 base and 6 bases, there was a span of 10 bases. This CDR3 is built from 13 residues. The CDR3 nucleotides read TGTGCCAGCAGTTTAGGCAGCCCTGTCGAGCAGTACTTC. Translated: CASSLGSPVEQYF.

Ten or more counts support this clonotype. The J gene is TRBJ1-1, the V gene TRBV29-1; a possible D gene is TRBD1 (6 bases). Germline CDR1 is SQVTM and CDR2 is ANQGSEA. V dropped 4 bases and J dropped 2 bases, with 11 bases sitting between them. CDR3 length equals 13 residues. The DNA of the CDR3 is TGCAGCGTTGGGACAGCAAGCAACACTGAAGCTTTCTTT. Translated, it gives CSVGTASNTEAFF.

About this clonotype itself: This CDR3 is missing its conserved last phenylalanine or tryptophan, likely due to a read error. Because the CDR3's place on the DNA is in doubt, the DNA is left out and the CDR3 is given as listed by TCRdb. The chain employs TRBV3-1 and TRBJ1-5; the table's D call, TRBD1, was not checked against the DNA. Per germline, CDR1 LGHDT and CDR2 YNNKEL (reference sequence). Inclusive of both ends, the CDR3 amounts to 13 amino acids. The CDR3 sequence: CASSPLTDQPQHV.